The 9 T cell receptor beta chains reported below all come from one sample, sequenced in a study of OX40 agonist ivuxolimab in advanced cancers. Repertoires were generated with immunoSEQ multiplex PCR, while TCRdb's copy carries only in-frame clones and drops some. The table records about 26,000 clones, roughly 80% of them present only once. The input for sequencing was CD4+ or CD8+ T cells sorted from blood, taken in a trial of the OX40 agonist ivuxolimab. The receptors here all came from an adult with an advanced solid tumor such as melanoma, head and neck, liver or kidney cancer.

The rearrangement links TRBV7-9 to TRBJ2-5; the D gene is possibly TRBD1 (5 bases). Trimming cost V 0 bases and J 5 bases, with 10 bases left between them. The germline CDR1 and CDR2 sequences are SEHNR and FQNEAQ (reference sequence). This CDR3 contains 14 residues. The CDR3 DNA reads TGTGCCAGCAGCTTAGCGTCCAGGGTGGAGACCCAGTACTTC. The encoded protein is CASSLASRVETQYF.

This chain joins TRBV19 and TRBJ1-5, with D possibly being TRBD1 (6 bases). Trimming stripped 3 bases from V and 4 bases from J, with 13 bases between. The CDR3 contains 15 residues. Germline lookup yields CDR1 LNHDA and CDR2 SQIVND (reference sequence). The CDR3 DNA sequence: TGTGCCAGTAGTATTACGGGGGCGGGGAATCAGCCCCAGCATTTT. This encodes CASSITGAGNQPQHF.

V gene TRBV6-6 combines with J gene TRBJ2-7; D remains ambiguous. The V end was cut by 0 bases, the J end by 6 bases, with 6 bases between. This CDR3 has 12 residues. CDR1 is MNHNY and CDR2 is SVGAGI in the germline V gene (reference sequence). CDR3 amino acids: CASSYSLSEQYF. CDR3 DNA: TGTGCCAGCAGTTACTCTCTGAGCGAGCAGTACTTC.

The chain carries TRBV7-9 and TRBJ2-2; possible D gene TRBD1, 6 bases. This CDR3 comprises 19 residues. Germline CDR1 is SEHNR and CDR2 is FQNEAQ (reference sequence). The V and J ends lost 5 bases and 0 bases respectively, with 22 bases between them. In nucleotides, the CDR3 is TGTGCCAGCAGCACCTCAATTGTAGTTTGGACAGCGAACACCGGGGAGCTGTTTTTT. Translating it yields CASSTSIVVWTANTGELFF.

The rearrangement uses TRBV4-1 and TRBJ1-2, with 11 bases matching TRBD1. CDR1 and CDR2 (germline): MGHRA, YSYEKL. The CDR3 is 15 residues long. J lost 5 bases, V lost 4 bases, and 6 bases had no gene match. CDR3 residues: CASSPPGDRGYGYTF. The CDR3 DNA follows: TGCGCCAGCAGCCCCCCCGGGGACAGGGGGTATGGCTACACCTTC.

The rearrangement links TRBV11-3 to TRBJ2-7, with 7 nucleotides matching TRBD1. Germline V gene sequence: CDR1 SGHNT, CDR2 YENEEA. The CDR3 is made up of 13 amino acids. After removal of 5 bases from V and 2 bases from J, the junction contained 3 bases not matched to a gene. The CDR3 here is CASSTTGPYEQYF. In nucleotides, the CDR3 is TGTGCCAGCAGCACGACAGGGCCCTACGAGCAGTACTTC.

This clone was seen only once. The rearrangement links TRBV6-6 to TRBJ2-7, with no clear D. CDR3 length: 11 amino acids. Per germline, CDR1 MNHNY and CDR2 SVGAGI (reference sequence). The germline V and J ends were trimmed by 5 bases and 3 bases, with 5 bases remaining between them. The CDR3 sequence is CASSPDYEQYF. CDR3 DNA sequence: TGTGCCAGCAGTCCTGACTACGAGCAGTACTTC.

The CDR3 region is CASYREQGRNEQYF. As DNA, the CDR3 is TGTGCCAGCTATAGGGAACAGGGCCGTAACGAGCAGTACTTC. The chain couples TRBV2 to TRBJ2-7; D is perhaps TRBD1 (6 bases). V dropped 8 bases and J dropped 5 bases, with 19 bases sitting between them. Germline CDR1 SNHLY, CDR2 FYNNEI. The CDR3 is made up of 14 amino acids.

This clone has just one count. This chain links TRBV6-6 with TRBJ1-6; D unresolved. CDR3 length equals 15 residues. V lost 0 bases to trimming and J lost 8 bases, with 11 bases between them. Germline CDR1 and CDR2: MNHNY and SVGAGI (reference sequence). For the CDR3, the DNA is TGTGCCAGCAGTTACTCATTACACGCAGATTCACCCCTCCACTTT. This encodes CASSYSLHADSPLHF.